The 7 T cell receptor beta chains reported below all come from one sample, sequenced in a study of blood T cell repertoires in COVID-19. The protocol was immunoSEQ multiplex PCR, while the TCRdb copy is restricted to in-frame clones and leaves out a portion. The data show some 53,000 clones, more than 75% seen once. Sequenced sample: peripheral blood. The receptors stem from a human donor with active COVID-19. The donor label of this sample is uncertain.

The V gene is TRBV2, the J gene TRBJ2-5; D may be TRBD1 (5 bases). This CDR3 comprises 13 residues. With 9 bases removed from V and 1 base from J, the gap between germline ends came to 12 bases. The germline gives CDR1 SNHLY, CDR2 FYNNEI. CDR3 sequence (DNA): TGTGCCAGTTATTGGACAAGCCAAGAGACCCAGTACTTC. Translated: CASYWTSQETQYF.

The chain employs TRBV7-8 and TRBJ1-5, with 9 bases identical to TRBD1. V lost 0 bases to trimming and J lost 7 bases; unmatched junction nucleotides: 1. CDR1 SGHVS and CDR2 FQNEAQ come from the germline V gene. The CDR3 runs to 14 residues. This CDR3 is CASSLADRGQPQHF. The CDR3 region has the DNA TGTGCCAGCAGCTTAGCGGACAGGGGCCAGCCCCAGCATTTT. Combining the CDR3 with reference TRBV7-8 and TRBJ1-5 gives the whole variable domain GAGVSQSPRYKVAKRGQDVALRCDPISGHVSLFWYQQALGQGPEFLTYFQNEAQLDKSGLPSDRFFAERPEGSVSTLKIQRTQQEDSAVYLCASSLADRGQPQHFGDGTRLSIL.

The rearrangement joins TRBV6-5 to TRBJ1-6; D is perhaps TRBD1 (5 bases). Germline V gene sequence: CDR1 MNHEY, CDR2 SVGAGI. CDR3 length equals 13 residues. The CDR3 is CAGNTGGFSPLHF. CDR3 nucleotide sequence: TGTGCTGGCAATACCGGGGGTTTCTCACCCCTCCACTTT.

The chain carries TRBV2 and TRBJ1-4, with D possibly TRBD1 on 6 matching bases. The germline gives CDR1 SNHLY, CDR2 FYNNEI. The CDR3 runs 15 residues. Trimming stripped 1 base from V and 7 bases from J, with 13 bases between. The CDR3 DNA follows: TGTGCCAGCAGTGAAGTAGACAGGTTAGCTGAAAAACTGTTTTTT. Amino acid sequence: CASSEVDRLAEKLFF.

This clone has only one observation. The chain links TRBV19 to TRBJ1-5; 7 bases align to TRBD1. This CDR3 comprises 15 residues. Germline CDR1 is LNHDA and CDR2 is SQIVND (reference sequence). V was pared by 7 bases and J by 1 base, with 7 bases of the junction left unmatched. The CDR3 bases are TGTGCCAGTACCCCGGACAGGAGAAGCAATCAGCCCCAGCATTTT. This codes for CASTPDRRSNQPQHF.

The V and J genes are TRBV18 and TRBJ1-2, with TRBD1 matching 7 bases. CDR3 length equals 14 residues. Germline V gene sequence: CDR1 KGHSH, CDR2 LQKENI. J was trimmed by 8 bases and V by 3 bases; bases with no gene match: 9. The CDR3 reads CASSPLDRAGGYTF. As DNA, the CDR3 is TGTGCCAGCTCACCCCTCGACAGGGCTGGGGGCTACACCTTC.

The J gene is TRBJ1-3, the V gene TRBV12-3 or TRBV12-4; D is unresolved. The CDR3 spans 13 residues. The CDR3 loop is CVVNLSAGNTIYF. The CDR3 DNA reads TGTGTAGTGAATCTCTCCGCTGGAAACACCATATATTTT.